This TCR beta chain was found in a study of regulatory T cells in long-lasting Graves disease. About the research overall: Antithyroid drugs had been taken by newly diagnosed Graves' patients for under 3 months. Study-wide findings and caveats: The small sample size may have reduced accuracy. Investigators studied peripheral blood only, not thyroid tissue.

Arm-PCR of CDR3 regions and iRepertoire HTBI primers were the basis on which TCR beta libraries were built. TCRdb re-analysed the multiplex PCR reads in MiXCR, keeping a single row per CDR3 protein. Here the sample spans 300,000 to 400,000 distinct CDR3 sequences, 15% to 17% being singletons. This clonotype showed up many times. What it binds is unknown. Time point reported: newly diagnosed GD, antithyroid drugs for less than 3 months. RNA extracted from PBMCs served as the sequencing template. This clonotype was obtained from a female donor with Graves disease. This specimen was peripheral blood mononuclear cells (PBMCs), taken at new diagnosis, from a patient treated with antithyroid drugs.

The CDR3 reads CASVVQGGSGELFF. CDR3 in DNA: TGTGCCAGCGTAGTACAGGGTGGATCCGGGGAGCTGTTTTTT. The gene calls are TRBV12-3 or TRBV12-4 and TRBJ2-2, with D possibly being TRBD1 (6 bases). The CDR3 spans 14 residues. V was pared by 8 bases and J by 6 bases, with 16 bases between.